The 8 T cell receptor beta chains below come from one sample, sequenced in a study of beta chain features in type 1 diabetes. TCRB transcripts that were expressed got sequenced, as all of the isolated RNA had been reverse transcribed. TCRdb's copy holds only in-frame clones and misses some; the assay was immunoSEQ multiplex PCR. The table shows under 900,000 clones, with roughly a sixth occurring only once. Sequenced input: naive CD4+ T cells from blood. Receptor source: a woman younger than 30 in good health.

V is TRBV25-1 and J is TRBJ2-1, with D maybe TRBD2 (5 bases). The CDR3 loop spans 14 amino acids. The ends were cut back, 5 bases at V and 6 bases at J, with 14 bases in the middle. Germline CDR1 reads MGHDK; CDR2 reads SYGVNS. CDR3 sequence reads: CASSFSAGRNEQFF. Written as DNA, the CDR3 is TGTGCCAGCAGTTTCTCGGCGGGCCGCAATGAGCAGTTCTTC. The full variable domain, its missing parts supplied by reference TRBV25-1 and TRBJ2-1, is EADIYQTPRYLVIGTGKKITLECSQTMGHDKMYWYQQDPGMELHLIHYSYGVNSTEKGDLSSESTVSRIRTEHFPLTLESARPSHTSQYLCASSFSAGRNEQFFGPGTRLTVL.

The chain is built from TRBV28 and TRBJ2-5; a weak D match, TRBD1 (6 bases). The CDR3 contains 14 residues. Germline CDR1 and CDR2: MDHEN and SYDVKM. Trimming cost V 5 bases and J 3 bases, with 13 bases left between them. CDR3 sequence: CASSPHRQEETQYF. The CDR3 DNA sequence: TGTGCCAGCAGTCCGCATCGACAGGAAGAGACCCAGTACTTC.

The table lists this clone with a few counts. V is TRBV11-3 and J is TRBJ2-5; the D gene is possibly TRBD1 (5 bases). CDR3 size: 13 residues. Germline loops: CDR1 SGHNT, CDR2 YENEEA. Trimming left V 5 bases short and J 3 bases short, with 10 bases between. CDR3 in DNA: TGTGCCAGCAGCCACGTAGGGGAAGAGACCCAGTACTTC. Translated, it gives CASSHVGEETQYF.

The genes are TRBV6-1 and TRBJ1-5, with 8 bases identical to TRBD1. The V gene end was trimmed by 5 bases and the J gene end by 5 bases; junction bases not matched to a gene: 2. Germline CDR1 reads MNHNS; CDR2 reads SASEGT. The CDR3 spans 13 residues. CDR3 coding DNA: TGTGCCAGCAGTCCACAGGGGGATCAGCCCCAGCATTTT. Translation gives CASSPQGDQPQHF.

V gene TRBV28 combines with J gene TRBJ2-1; a possible D gene is TRBD2 (6 bases). V was trimmed by 5 bases and J by 0 bases, leaving 11 bases between them. This CDR3 contains 15 residues. Germline V CDR1 and CDR2: MDHEN, SYDVKM. CDR3 loop: CASSTPGGSYNEQFF. In DNA form, the CDR3 reads TGTGCCAGCAGTACCCCCGGGGGCTCCTACAATGAGCAGTTCTTC.

This sequence joins TRBV27 and TRBJ1-5; 11 bases are a match to TRBD1. Looked up from germline, CDR1 is MNHEY and CDR2 is SMNVEV (reference sequence). The CDR3 contains 16 residues. J gave up 5 bases and V 10 bases, and 13 bases lay outside the gene matches. In DNA form, the CDR3 reads TGTGCCACCAGGGCCTGGGGGACAGGGGGTTATCAGCCCCAGCATTTT. Translation gives CATRAWGTGGYQPQHF.

This clone was recorded once. V is TRBV7-3 and J is TRBJ2-1; 14 bases align to TRBD2. The CDR3 length is 15 residues. The germline gives CDR1 SGHTA, CDR2 FQGTGA. Unmatched junction bases numbered 2, after V lost 5 bases and J lost 5 bases. In nucleotides, the CDR3 is TGTGCCAGCAGCGGGACTAGCGGGAGAAACAATGAGCAGTTCTTC. This encodes CASSGTSGRNNEQFF.

This clone turned up a few times. This chain joins TRBV7-2 and TRBJ2-3; tentative D call: TRBD2 (5 bases). The germline V and J ends were trimmed by 0 bases and 5 bases, with 12 bases remaining between them. The CDR3 consists of 15 residues. Germline CDR1 reads SGHTA; CDR2 reads FQGNSA. CDR3 loop: CASSLAGVAVDTQYF. CDR3 bases: TGTGCCAGCAGCTTAGCGGGAGTAGCAGTAGATACGCAGTATTTT.